One T cell receptor (beta chain) is described in this entry. With V trimmed by 4 bases and J by 1 base, 5 bases remained unmatched. Germline lookup yields CDR1 SGHNT and CDR2 YYREEE (reference sequence). The CDR3 covers 15 residues. The record originates from a study of T cells and Merkel cell carcinoma outcomes. The repertoire was sequenced with immunoSEQ multiplex PCR; TCRdb's copy has only in-frame clones and lacks some. The sample lists 13,000 to 15,000 clones; 80% to 95% were seen once. This rearrangement joins TRBV5-4 to TRBJ2-4, with TRBD1 matching 7 bases. The TCR sequence derives from a human donor with Merkel cell carcinoma. Sequences were obtained from tumor tissue from Merkel cell carcinoma. CDR3 region: CASSPGQLAKNIQYF. CDR3 DNA sequence: TGTGCCAGCAGCCCGGGACAGTTGGCCAAAAACATTCAGTACTTC.